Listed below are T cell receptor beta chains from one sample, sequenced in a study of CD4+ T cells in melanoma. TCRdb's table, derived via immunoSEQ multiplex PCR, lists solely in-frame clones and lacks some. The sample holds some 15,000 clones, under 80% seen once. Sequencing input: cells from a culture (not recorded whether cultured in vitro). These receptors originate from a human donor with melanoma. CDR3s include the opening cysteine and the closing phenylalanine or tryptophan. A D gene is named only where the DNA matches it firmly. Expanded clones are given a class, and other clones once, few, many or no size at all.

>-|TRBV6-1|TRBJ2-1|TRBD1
CASTIQGDYNEQFF
TGTGCCAGCACTATCCAGGGGGACTACAATGAGCAGTTCTTC
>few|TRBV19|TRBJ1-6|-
CASSLIGGSYNSPLHF
TGTGCCAGTAGCCTCATCGGAGGTTCCTATAATTCACCCCTCCACTTT
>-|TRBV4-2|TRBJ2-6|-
CASSQEGRGGRSGANVLTF
TGTGCCAGCAGCCAAGAGGGGCGGGGCGGCCGCTCTGGGGCCAACGTCCTGACTTTC
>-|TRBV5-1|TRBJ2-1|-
CASSLGSQNNEQFF
TGCGCCAGCAGCTTGGGGTCGCAGAACAATGAGCAGTTCTTC
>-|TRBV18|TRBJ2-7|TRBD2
CASSPIGGEQYF
TGTGCCAGCTCACCAATCGGGGGGGAGCAGTACTTC
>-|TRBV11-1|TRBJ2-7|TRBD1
CASSRLGQRGEQYF
TGTGCCAGCAGCCGCCTGGGACAGCGCGGAGAGCAGTACTTC
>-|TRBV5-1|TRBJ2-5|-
CASSPGAGRETQYF
TGCGCCAGCAGTCCCGGGGCGGGGAGGGAGACCCAGTACTTC
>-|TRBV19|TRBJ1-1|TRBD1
CATWDRGYTEAFF
TGTGCCACATGGGACAGGGGATACACTGAAGCTTTCTTT
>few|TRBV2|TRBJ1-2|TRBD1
CASSGTRQGGDYGYTF
TGTGCCAGCAGTGGGACAAGACAGGGGGGTGACTATGGCTACACCTTC
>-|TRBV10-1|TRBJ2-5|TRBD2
CASSAGLAGGQETQYF
TGCGCCAGCAGTGCAGGTCTAGCGGGCGGACAAGAGACCCAGTACTTC
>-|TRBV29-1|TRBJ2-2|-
CSVGDTGELFF
TGCAGCGTTGGTGACACCGGGGAGCTGTTTTTT
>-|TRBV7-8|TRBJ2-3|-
CASSLVTTDTQYF
TGTGCCAGCAGCTTAGTGACGACAGATACGCAGTATTTT
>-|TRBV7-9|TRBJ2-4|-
CASSLEGGALRF
TGTGCCAGCAGCTTAGAGGGTGGTGCCCTGCGGTTC